The present T cell receptor beta chain was sequenced within a study of T cell repertoires in cytomegalovirus infection. Study-level background: Recently identified HLA-C-restricted and well-studied HLA-B-restricted CMV epitopes were used.

Comments on this clonotype: Antigen specificity is unknown.

TCRdb ran MiXCR on the reads and lists one entry per CDR3 protein. The sample yields about 770,000 distinct CDR3 sequences, around 29% seen once. Trimming took 7 bases from V and 0 from J; bases not matched to a gene: 12. The CDR3 loop spans 17 amino acids. The chain uses TRBV12-3 or TRBV12-4 and TRBJ2-1, with TRBD2 matching 7 bases. The TCR was taken from a human donor in good health (CMV status not recorded). Some clones in this sample may be carry-over from other donors' samples. The specimen was cultured CD8+ T cells from PBMCs, collected from culture after CMV antigen stimulation. In nucleotides, the CDR3 is TGTGCCAGCATCCTCCTAGGGGCTAGCGGCTCCTACAATGAGCAGTTCTTC. Translating gives CASILLGASGSYNEQFF.